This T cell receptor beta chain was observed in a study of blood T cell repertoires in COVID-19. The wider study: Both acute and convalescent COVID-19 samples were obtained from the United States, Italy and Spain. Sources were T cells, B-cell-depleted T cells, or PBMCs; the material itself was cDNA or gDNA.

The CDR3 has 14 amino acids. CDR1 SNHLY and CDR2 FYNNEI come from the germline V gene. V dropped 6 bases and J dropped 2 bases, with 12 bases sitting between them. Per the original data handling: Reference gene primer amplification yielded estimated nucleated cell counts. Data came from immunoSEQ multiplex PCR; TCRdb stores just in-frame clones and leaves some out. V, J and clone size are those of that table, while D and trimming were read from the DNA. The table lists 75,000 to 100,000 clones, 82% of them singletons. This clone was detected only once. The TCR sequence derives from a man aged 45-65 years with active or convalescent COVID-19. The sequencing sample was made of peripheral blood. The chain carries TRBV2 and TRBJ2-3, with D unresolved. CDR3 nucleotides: TGTGCCAGCAGGGCATTTGGGCCCACAGATACGCAGTATTTT. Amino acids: CASRAFGPTDTQYF. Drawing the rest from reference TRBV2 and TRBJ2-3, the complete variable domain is EPEVTQTPSHQVTQMGQEVILRCVPISNHLYFYWYRQILGQKVEFLVSFYNNEISEKSEIFDDQFSVERPDGSNFTLKIRSTKLEDSAMYFCASRAFGPTDTQYFGPGTRLTVL.